This T cell receptor beta chain was captured in a study of T cell responses to AZD1222 COVID-19 vaccine listed by TCRdb under 2021. Context from the whole study: TCR sequencing covered 230 to 250 trial participants: 200 to 220 given two doses of AZD1222 and about 26 given two doses of MenACWY control vaccine. Trial participants were enrolled by age into 18-55, 56-69 and 70-plus year subgroups, with about 150, 28 and 57 TCR-sequenced participants respectively.

Beyond this particular receptor, the publication reports: Nearly half of unique spike-specific TCRs reportedly recognized epitopes outside regions mutated in the B.1.351 and B.1.1.7 variants. The 56-69-year group was small, and its depth increase did not reach significance, likely because of low power. Participants were mostly white British, with more females than males. The authors suggested clonal diversity may have been underestimated. After two AZD1222 doses, spike-specific TCR breadth and depth were significantly higher than at day 0 and than in MenACWY recipients. Vaccine-associated CD4 TCRs spanned the whole spike protein, with dominant responses in regions 160-218 and 743-854. Conclusions about previously exposed vaccinees are limited because only six or seven AZD1222 recipients were SARS-CoV-2 seropositive at baseline. No day 14 peak-response samples were available, so repertoires were characterized only after the peak T cell response.

This sample's time point label indicates: about 28 days (+/-7) after the second vaccine dose. AZD1222 recipients whose second dose came at about 4 weeks and those whose second dose came at about 12 weeks were combined into one group, since spike-specific TCR depth and breadth did not differ between the two schedules. Vaccinee samples were obtained from the UK trials COV001 and COV002, which included a single-blind randomized controlled phase 2/3 trial of AZD1222 (ChAdOx1 nCoV-19) in healthy adults. For TCRbeta chain sequencing, PBMC samples were collected from trial participants at day 0 and at day 28 after the second dose. As concerns this clone: No antigen is known for it. Per-base quality was not reported, and no clone a single base away is much larger than it.

The CDR3 starts with the cysteine, ends with the phenylalanine, and has 14 residues. Only the CDR3 DNA stays, 42 bases, in frame from base 1. CDR1 and CDR2, per the germline V gene, are MDHEN and SYDVKM. The germline ends are 18 bases apart after V is trimmed by 10 bases and J by 4 bases. The CDR3 regions of human TCRbeta chains were subjected to immunosequencing. Per the authors' processing: TCRs in the repertoires were matched against a reference library of SARS-CoV-2-specific TCRs that had been generated with the MIRA antigen-specificity platform. Breadth was defined as the fraction of unique TCRs that were SARS-CoV-2-associated. Depth was defined as the fraction of total T cells that were SARS-CoV-2-associated. Using the MIRA data, each spike-specific TCR was mapped to the spike region that the TCR reacts to and placed in a CD4 or CD8 class. Log10-transformed breadth and depth values were compared by one-way ANOVA with Sidak's multiple comparisons tests. TCRdb holds this immuneACCESS table with in-frame rearrangements only. Some clones are missing; in checked studies, unresolved V genes explain under half, and the rest has no known cause. V and J calls and clone size follow that table, whereas D and trimming were derived from the DNA. The table for this sample lists 150,000 to 250,000 clones; approximately 89% of them were counted only once. The ten largest clones capture approximately 3.4% of the sample.

The source material was peripheral blood, sampled 28 days after the second AZD1222 dose. In this chain, TRBV28 is recombined with TRBJ2-3, and perhaps TRBD2 as D gene, on 6 matching bases. This receptor was identified in an adult who received the AZD1222 COVID-19 vaccine. DNA sequence: TGTGCCACGGTGGGGGGAGCGGGCCCAGATACGCAGTATTTT. It translates as CATVGGAGPDTQYF.